A selection of T cell receptor beta chains follows, all from one sample in a study of blood T cell repertoires in COVID-19. Data came from immunoSEQ multiplex PCR; TCRdb stores just in-frame clones and leaves some out. The profile shows 35,000 to 50,000 clones, around 84% of them singletons. Sample: peripheral blood. The receptors were sampled from a woman aged 70-85 years in a cohort sampled during active COVID-19. CDR3s leave out the opening cysteine and the closing phenylalanine or tryptophan.

len: 14
v_gene: TRBV5-1
j_gene: TRBJ2-3
CDR3aa: ASSAVGLAGTDTQY

len: 11
v_gene: TRBV7-9
j_gene: TRBJ1-1
CDR3aa: ASSLEQGFEAF

len: 13
v_gene: TRBV7-8
j_gene: TRBJ2-3
CDR3aa: ASSFEAGRTDTQY

len: 13
v_gene: TRBV9
j_gene: TRBJ1-6
CDR3aa: ASSVGGTGVSPLH

len: 13
v_gene: TRBV27
j_gene: TRBJ2-2
CDR3aa: ASRPGQGYTGELF

len: 11
v_gene: TRBV28
j_gene: TRBJ2-1
CDR3aa: ASSRTGRDEQF

len: 13
v_gene: TRBV10-3
j_gene: TRBJ2-3
CDR3aa: AISVRSGSTDTQY

len: 12
v_gene: TRBV29-1
j_gene: TRBJ2-3
CDR3aa: SVAASEVLDTQY

len: 13
v_gene: TRBV27
j_gene: TRBJ2-2
CDR3aa: ASSFGTANTGELF

len: 11
v_gene: TRBV29-1
j_gene: TRBJ2-5
CDR3aa: SVDAGLQETQY

len: 14
v_gene: TRBV10-3
j_gene: TRBJ1-5
CDR3aa: AISALGQTALQPQH

len: 9
v_gene: TRBV29-1
j_gene: TRBJ2-1
CDR3aa: SVGGYNEQF

len: 10
v_gene: TRBV25-1
j_gene: TRBJ1-5
CDR3aa: ASSGENQPQH

len: 14
v_gene: TRBV28
j_gene: TRBJ1-1
CDR3aa: ASSPLGTGRNTEAF

len: 13
v_gene: TRBV24-1
j_gene: TRBJ2-3
CDR3aa: ATSDSRGPQITQY

len: 14
v_gene: TRBV5-1
j_gene: TRBJ2-1
CDR3aa: ASSPGTSGMYNEQF

len: 15
v_gene: TRBV4-1
j_gene: TRBJ1-1
CDR3aa: ASSDQTDRPLLTEAF

len: 9
v_gene: TRBV3-1/TRBV3-2
j_gene: TRBJ2-1
CDR3aa: ASSQADEQF

len: 13
v_gene: TRBV5-1
j_gene: TRBJ1-2
CDR3aa: ASSLAGGMNYGYT

len: 12
v_gene: TRBV19
j_gene: TRBJ1-5
CDR3aa: ASSNRWQNQPQH

len: 15
v_gene: TRBV28
j_gene: TRBJ1-1
CDR3aa: ASSFSRTGGPRTEAF

len: 11
v_gene: TRBV30
j_gene: TRBJ1-1
CDR3aa: AWNRGLRTEAF

len: 13
v_gene: TRBV28
j_gene: TRBJ2-7
CDR3aa: ASRSGLPRPYEQY

len: 13
v_gene: TRBV5-5
j_gene: TRBJ1-2
CDR3aa: ASSADTGGFGGYT

len: 12
v_gene: TRBV28
j_gene: TRBJ2-7
CDR3aa: ASSRGGAGSEQY

len: 11
v_gene: TRBV19
j_gene: TRBJ1-1
CDR3aa: ASSILGGAEAF

len: 12
v_gene: TRBV19
j_gene: TRBJ2-7
CDR3aa: ASSIADRGYEQY

len: 12
v_gene: TRBV5-1
j_gene: TRBJ1-3
CDR3aa: ASSTGQQVDTIY

len: 13
v_gene: TRBV7-9
j_gene: TRBJ1-4
CDR3aa: ASSLGDRDNEKLF

len: 13
v_gene: TRBV2
j_gene: TRBJ2-5
CDR3aa: ASSPLLLPGETQY

len: 13
v_gene: TRBV30
j_gene: TRBJ2-6
CDR3aa: AWSWGDSGANVLT

len: 13
v_gene: TRBV4-1
j_gene: TRBJ2-7
CDR3aa: ASSLLEVSSYEQY

len: 12
v_gene: TRBV19
j_gene: TRBJ2-7
CDR3aa: ASSMAGRNYEQY

len: 13
v_gene: TRBV7-2
j_gene: TRBJ2-7
CDR3aa: ASSLDTGGAYEQY

len: 13
v_gene: TRBV5-1
j_gene: TRBJ2-2
CDR3aa: ASSSYVPNTGELF

len: 13
v_gene: TRBV10-3
j_gene: TRBJ2-1
CDR3aa: AISGGGYSYNEQF

len: 11
v_gene: TRBV7-2
j_gene: TRBJ2-4
CDR3aa: ASSQGHTNIQY

len: 15
v_gene: TRBV14
j_gene: TRBJ2-2
CDR3aa: ASSQDPAGGRTGELF

len: 14
v_gene: TRBV2
j_gene: TRBJ2-7
CDR3aa: ASSELGDLPPYEQY

len: 14
v_gene: TRBV27
j_gene: TRBJ2-6
CDR3aa: ASRPTGGAGANVLT

len: 12
v_gene: TRBV19
j_gene: TRBJ1-4
CDR3aa: ASSKGQGSEKLF

len: 10
v_gene: TRBV29-1
j_gene: TRBJ1-2
CDR3aa: SDLTDNYGYT

len: 13
v_gene: TRBV4-1
j_gene: TRBJ2-5
CDR3aa: ASSHPRGSQETQY

len: 13
v_gene: TRBV30
j_gene: TRBJ2-5
CDR3aa: AWSTQGLAKETQY

len: 12
v_gene: TRBV6-5
j_gene: TRBJ2-7
CDR3aa: ASRRTGGAYEQY

len: 13
v_gene: TRBV7-8
j_gene: TRBJ1-6
CDR3aa: ASSALTGVGSPLH

len: 12
v_gene: TRBV19
j_gene: TRBJ2-7
CDR3aa: ASTSGIGSYEQY

len: 11
v_gene: TRBV27
j_gene: TRBJ1-3
CDR3aa: ASSPRAGNTIY

len: 15
v_gene: TRBV7-2
j_gene: TRBJ2-5
CDR3aa: ASSLKTSGTGGGTQY

len: 12
v_gene: TRBV10-2
j_gene: TRBJ2-5
CDR3aa: ASSRASGQETQY

len: 13
v_gene: TRBV5-1
j_gene: TRBJ1-1
CDR3aa: ASSPGDRGNTEAF

len: 10
v_gene: TRBV19
j_gene: TRBJ2-5
CDR3aa: ASSIAGETQY

len: 12
v_gene: TRBV5-1
j_gene: TRBJ2-7
CDR3aa: ASRIGIISYEQY